What follows is one TCR beta chain and its context. The target of this receptor is not known. Base qualities are missing; no much larger clone stands one base away. This sample was taken from a study of OX40 agonist ivuxolimab in advanced cancers. Background for the entire study: The costimulatory receptor OX40 (CD134) was targeted by ivuxolimab, a fully human IgG2 agonistic monoclonal antibody. Intravenous ivuxolimab was administered to patients every 2 weeks at six dose levels: 0.01, 0.1, 0.3, 1.5, 3 and 10 mg/kg. Of the approximately 54 patients in dose escalation, about 20 had hepatocellular carcinoma, some 15 had melanoma, 9 had renal cell carcinoma and 9 had head and neck cancer. A male proportion of around 81% and a mean age of around 60 years, ranging from about 23 to 90, were recorded for the dose-escalation cohort. Prior anti-PD-1, anti-PD-L1 or anti-CTLA-4 therapy was permitted, and checkpoint inhibitors had been received by less than 45% of dose-escalation patients. Partial responses occurred in three dose-escalation patients, of whom one had hepatocellular carcinoma and two had cutaneous melanoma. The point of sequencing TCRbeta in the periphery was to test whether ivuxolimab changed TCR sequence diversity and drove clonal T-cell expansion. The paper covers the monotherapy dose-escalation part of the phase I ivuxolimab trial, which included N ≈ 50 patients.

Patients with a history of autoimmune disease or receiving systemic immunosuppression were excluded from the trial. Peripheral blood for TCR sequencing was drawn from every dose cohort at baseline, at cycle 4 day 1 and at cycle 7 day 1. Samples came from an open-label, multicenter, first-in-human phase I dose-escalation trial of ivuxolimab. Adults with locally advanced or metastatic head and neck squamous cell, hepatocellular, melanoma or renal cell carcinoma were enrolled in the trial. Before TCR sequencing, CD4+ T cells and CD8+ T cells from peripheral blood were sorted into separate populations. Looking up the germline V gene (reference sequence) yields CDR1 WNHNN and CDR2 SYGVQD. The CDR3 numbers 15 residues from cysteine through phenylalanine. Just the 45-base CDR3 DNA is kept, in frame starting at base 1. V is pared back by 0 bases and J by 0 bases, with 8 bases lying between the germline termini.

Genomic DNA was isolated from the sorted cells so that the TCRbeta CDR3 region could be sequenced. The immunoSEQ Assay was used to sequence the TCRbeta CDR3 regions. The table was pulled from immuneACCESS by TCRdb, which kept in-frame rearrangements only. Such tables lose some clones; where checked, under half of the loss comes from unresolved V genes, and the rest has no known cause. The sample table shows 72,000 or so clones, and roughly 87% are seen once. The ten largest clones capture about 1.3% of the sample. Results and caveats for the whole study, not just this receptor: Low levels of normalized T-cell clonal expansion were also seen in some nonresponding patients. In the 0.1-3.0 mg/kg groups, partial responders had among the lowest normalized peripheral clonal expansion, particularly in CD8+ T cells. The antigen specificity of the peripheral T cells that underwent clonal expansion was not determined. After ivuxolimab, CD8+ T cells had more expanded clones than CD4+ T cells on average. At doses of 0.1 to 3.0 mg/kg, clonal expansion of both CD4+ and CD8+ blood T cells was observed from baseline to week 6.

The chain links TRBV10-1 with TRBJ1-1, with the D gene not confidently named. Sample: CD4+ or CD8+ T cells sorted from blood, taken in a trial of the OX40 agonist ivuxolimab. The sequence was collected from an adult with an advanced solid tumor such as melanoma, head and neck, liver or kidney cancer. This receptor carries the CDR3 CASSESGSLNTEAFF. The bases read TGCGCCAGCAGTGAGTCTGGCAGTCTGAACACTGAAGCTTTCTTT.